This paragraph covers one T cell receptor beta chain sequence. This clone was seen more than once but under ten times. It has no known antigen specificity. No clone much larger than this one lies a single base away; base qualities are absent. TCRbeta CDR3 regions were amplified from genomic DNA by means of the immunoSEQ Assay, a bias-controlled multiplex PCR. Under the source paper's analysis protocol: The number of nucleated cells in each sample was estimated by amplification of reference gene primers within the assay. To quantify the absolute abundance of each unique TCRbeta CDR3 rearrangement, sequence reads were collapsed and filtered. For each sample, productive Simpson clonality was calculated by taking the square root of Simpson's diversity index across productive rearrangements. TCRdb re-hosts the immuneACCESS table, in-frame sequences only. Its copies lack some clones; in the studies checked, an unresolved V gene accounts for under half of them, and the cause for the rest is not known. The DNA gave D and trimming, while V, J and clone size come from that table. For this sample there are roughly 21,000 clones; about 89% appear just once. Clones ranked in the top ten supply about 20% of the sample.

The collaborating institutions used their own protocols to collect whole blood in K2EDTA tubes. For TCRbeta analysis, collaborators shipped samples as frozen whole blood, isolated PBMCs, or DNA extracted from either of those sample types. This sample is drawn from a study of blood T cell repertoires in COVID-19 (dated by TCRdb to about 2020). For context, the study as a whole: Samples from collaborators originated in the United States, Italy and Spain and spanned both the acute and convalescent phases of COVID-19. The material from the prospective study consisted of cDNA or gDNA derived from T cells, B-cell-depleted T cells, or PBMCs. Deeply sampled blood TCRbeta repertoires from subjects exposed to, actively infected with, or recovered from COVID-19 were included in the dataset. The repertoires were released in a freely available public database meant as a resource for research on the immune response to SARS-CoV-2. Samples came from the ongoing ImmuneRACE study (first 160 participants) plus 1,254 subjects from 6 global collaborators. A de-identified subject ID, COVID-19 status, age in years and sex were almost always included in the sample metadata. HLA class I and class II types, where available, came from metadata supplied by the sample provider rather than from assay-based typing. What the study reported, not specific to this receptor: The amount of clinical and demographic metadata varied by source and participant and was provided uncurated.

Sequencing was carried out using peripheral blood. This TCR was sampled from a man in his sixties or seventies with active COVID-19.

The DNA is TGCGCCAGCAGCGACGGACTAGCGGAGGGTAATACGCAGTATTTT. Protein translation: CASSDGLAEGNTQYF. This receptor chain uses TRBV5-1 and TRBJ2-3, and TRBD2 matches 10 of the central bases. The junction shows trimming of 4 bases on V and 7 bases on J, and the gene matches do not reach 9 bases of it. From the germline V gene, CDR1 is SGHRS and CDR2 is YFSETQ. Taken from cysteine to phenylalanine, the CDR3 has 15 residues. The only DNA kept is the CDR3, 45 bases in frame from the first base. The variable domain in full, with residues beyond the CDR3 obtained from the reference TRBV5-1 and TRBJ2-3 genes, is KAGVTQTPRYLIKTRGQQVTLSCSPISGHRSVSWYQQTPGQGLQFLFEYFSETQRNKGNFPGRFSGRQFSNSRSEMNVSTLELGDSALYLCASSDGLAEGNTQYFGPGTRLTVL.